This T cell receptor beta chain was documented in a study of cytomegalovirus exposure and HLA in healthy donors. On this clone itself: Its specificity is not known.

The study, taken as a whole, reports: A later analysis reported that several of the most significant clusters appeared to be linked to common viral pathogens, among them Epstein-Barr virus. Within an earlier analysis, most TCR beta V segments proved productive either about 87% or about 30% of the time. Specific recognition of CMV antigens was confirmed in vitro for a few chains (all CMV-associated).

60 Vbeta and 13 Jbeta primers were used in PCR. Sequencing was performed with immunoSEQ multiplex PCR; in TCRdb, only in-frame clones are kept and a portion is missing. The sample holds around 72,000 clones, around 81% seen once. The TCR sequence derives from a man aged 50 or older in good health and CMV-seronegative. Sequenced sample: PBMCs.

The CDR3 coding sequence is TGTGCCAGTAGTTCAACCCAGGCCTCGCGAGGCTACACCTTC. Translated: CASSSTQASRGYTF. The chain is built from TRBV19 and TRBJ1-2; no clear D gene. This CDR3 is built from 14 residues. Germline loops: CDR1 LNHDA, CDR2 SQIVND (reference sequence). The V end was cut by 5 bases, the J end by 8 bases, with 18 bases between.